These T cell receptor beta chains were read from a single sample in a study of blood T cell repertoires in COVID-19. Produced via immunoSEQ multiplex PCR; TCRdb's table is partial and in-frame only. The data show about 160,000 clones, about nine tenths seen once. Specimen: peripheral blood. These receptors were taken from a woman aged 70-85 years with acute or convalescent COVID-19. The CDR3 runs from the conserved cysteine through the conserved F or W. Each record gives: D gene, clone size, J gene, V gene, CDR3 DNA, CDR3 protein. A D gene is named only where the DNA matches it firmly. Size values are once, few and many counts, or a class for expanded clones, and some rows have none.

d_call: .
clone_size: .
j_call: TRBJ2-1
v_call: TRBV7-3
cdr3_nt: TGTGCCAGCAGCTTATTACCGGGACTCCGGAACAATGAGCAGTTCTTC
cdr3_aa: CASSLLPGLRNNEQFF

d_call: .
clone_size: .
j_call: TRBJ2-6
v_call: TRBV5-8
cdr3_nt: TGTGCCAGCAGCCCCCGACTAGCCCTAGGGGGTGGGGCCAACGTCCTGACTTTC
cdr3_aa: CASSPRLALGGGANVLTF

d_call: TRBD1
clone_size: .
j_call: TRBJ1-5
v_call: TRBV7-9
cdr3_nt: TGTGCCAGCAGCCGGACAGGGAGCAATCAGCCCCAGCATTTT
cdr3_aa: CASSRTGSNQPQHF

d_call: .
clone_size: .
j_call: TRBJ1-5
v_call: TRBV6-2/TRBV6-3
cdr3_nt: TGTGCCAGCAGTGGGACAAATCAGCCCCAGCATTTT
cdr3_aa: CASSGTNQPQHF

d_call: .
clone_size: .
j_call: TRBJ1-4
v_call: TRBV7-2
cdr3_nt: TGTGCCAGCAGCCCCCGGGGGGCGACTAATGAAAAACTGTTTTTT
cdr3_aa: CASSPRGATNEKLFF

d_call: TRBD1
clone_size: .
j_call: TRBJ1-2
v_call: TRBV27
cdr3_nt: TGTGCCAGCACCGCCCTTAATAGCCCGGGACAGGGACAAGGTGGCTACACCTTC
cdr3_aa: CASTALNSPGQGQGGYTF

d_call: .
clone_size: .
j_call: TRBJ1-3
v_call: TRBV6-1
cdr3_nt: TGTGCCAGCAGTGAGAATACCGCGAACACCATATATTTT
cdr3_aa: CASSENTANTIYF

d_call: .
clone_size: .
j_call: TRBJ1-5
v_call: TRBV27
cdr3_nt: TGTGCCAGCAGTCCCTGGGGGGGGGCTAGCAATCAGCCCCAGCATTTT
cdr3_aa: CASSPWGGASNQPQHF

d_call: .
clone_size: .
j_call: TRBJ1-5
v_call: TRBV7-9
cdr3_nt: TGTGCCAGCAGCTTAGGGGTCGGACAGTACAATCAGCCCCAGCATTTT
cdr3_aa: CASSLGVGQYNQPQHF

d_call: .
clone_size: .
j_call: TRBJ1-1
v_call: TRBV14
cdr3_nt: TGTGCCAGCAGCCCGGGACAAATGGGGACTGAAGCTTTCTTT
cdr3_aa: CASSPGQMGTEAFF

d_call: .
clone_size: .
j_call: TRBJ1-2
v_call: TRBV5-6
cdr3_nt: TGTGCCAGCAGCATGGTCGGAGAAAGAGCTAACTATGGCTACACCTTC
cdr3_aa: CASSMVGERANYGYTF

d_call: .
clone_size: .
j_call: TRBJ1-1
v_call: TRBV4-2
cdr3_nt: TGTGCCAGCAGCCAAGAAGCGTGGTACGAGAACACTGAAGCTTTCTTT
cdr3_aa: CASSQEAWYENTEAFF

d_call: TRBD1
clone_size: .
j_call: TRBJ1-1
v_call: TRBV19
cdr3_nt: TGTGCCAGTAGCCCGGGACAGTACCTTGGGGCTGAAGCTTTCTTT
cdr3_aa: CASSPGQYLGAEAFF

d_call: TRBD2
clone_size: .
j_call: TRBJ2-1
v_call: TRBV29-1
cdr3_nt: TGCAGCGTTGTGGGACTAGCGGGAGTCAATGAGCAGTTCTTC
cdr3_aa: CSVVGLAGVNEQFF

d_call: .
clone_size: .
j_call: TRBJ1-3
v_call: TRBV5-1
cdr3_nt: TGCGCCAGCAGCTTGGAGTCAGGTGGAAACACCATATATTTT
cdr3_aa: CASSLESGGNTIYF

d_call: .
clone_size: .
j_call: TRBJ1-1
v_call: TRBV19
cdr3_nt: TGTGCCAGTAGTCTGCGACAGTCCTCTACAAACACCAAAGCTTTCTTT
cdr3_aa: CASSLRQSSTNTKAFF

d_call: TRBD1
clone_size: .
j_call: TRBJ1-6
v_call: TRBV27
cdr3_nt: TGTGCCAGCAGCTTTTCGACAGGGCTAAATTCACCCCTCCACTTT
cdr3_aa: CASSFSTGLNSPLHF

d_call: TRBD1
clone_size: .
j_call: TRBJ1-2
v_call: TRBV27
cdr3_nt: TGTGCCAGCAGTCCGACAGGGTTATGGGGCTACACCTTC
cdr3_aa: CASSPTGLWGYTF

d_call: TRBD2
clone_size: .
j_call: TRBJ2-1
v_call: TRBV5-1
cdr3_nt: TGCGCCAGCAGCGGTGGACTAGCGGGGTACAATGAGCAGTTCTTC
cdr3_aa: CASSGGLAGYNEQFF

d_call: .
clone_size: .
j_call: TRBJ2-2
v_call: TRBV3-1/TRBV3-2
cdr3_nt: TGTGCCAGCAGCCCAAAACCCCTATCCATTCCCGGGGAGCTGTTTTTT
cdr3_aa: CASSPKPLSIPGELFF

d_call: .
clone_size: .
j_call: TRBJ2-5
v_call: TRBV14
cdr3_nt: TGTGCCAGCAGCCAAGTCAGGGATCAAGAGACCCAGTACTTC
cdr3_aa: CASSQVRDQETQYF

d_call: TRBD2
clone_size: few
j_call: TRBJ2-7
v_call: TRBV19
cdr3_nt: TGTGCCAGTAGAGATTTGGGAGGGCCGACTTACGAGCAGTACTTC
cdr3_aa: CASRDLGGPTYEQYF

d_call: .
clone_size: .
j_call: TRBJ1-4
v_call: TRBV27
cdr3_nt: TGTGCCAGCAGTAGGAGGTTTGCAACTAATGAAAAACTGTTTTTT
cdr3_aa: CASSRRFATNEKLFF

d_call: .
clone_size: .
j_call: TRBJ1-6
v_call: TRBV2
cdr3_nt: TGTGCCAGCTTAAGGCAGGTTCAATCACCCCTCCACTTT
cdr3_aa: CASLRQVQSPLHF

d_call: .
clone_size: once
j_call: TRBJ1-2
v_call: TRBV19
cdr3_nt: TGTGCCAGTAGTACCCCAGGAATTCGTGGCTACACCTTC
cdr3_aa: CASSTPGIRGYTF

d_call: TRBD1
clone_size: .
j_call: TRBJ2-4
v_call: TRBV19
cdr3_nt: TGTGCCAGTAGTACCGGACAGGGTTACGGGGTAAACATTCAGTACTTC
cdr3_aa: CASSTGQGYGVNIQYF

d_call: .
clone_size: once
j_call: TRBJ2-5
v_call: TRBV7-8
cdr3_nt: TGTGCCAGCAGCTTATATGGGCCCGACAGGCCCCCCAGACAAGAGACCCAGTACTTC
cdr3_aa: CASSLYGPDRPPRQETQYF

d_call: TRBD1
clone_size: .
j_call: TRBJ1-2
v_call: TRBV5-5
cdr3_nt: TGTGCCAGCACGGCGACAGGGAACTATGGCTACACCTTC
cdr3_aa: CASTATGNYGYTF

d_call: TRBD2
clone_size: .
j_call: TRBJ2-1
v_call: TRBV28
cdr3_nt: TGTGCCAGCAGACGACTAGCGGGAGTCAATGAGCAGTTCTTC
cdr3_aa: CASRRLAGVNEQFF

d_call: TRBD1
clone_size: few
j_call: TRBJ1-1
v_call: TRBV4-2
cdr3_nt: TGTGCCAGCAGCCAAGCCCGCAGGGGGCTCGACACTGAAGCTTTCTTT
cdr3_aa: CASSQARRGLDTEAFF

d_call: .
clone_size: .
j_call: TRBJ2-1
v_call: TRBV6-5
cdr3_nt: TGTGCCAGCATGGCCAGGACTACCGTTTACAATGAGCAGTTCTTC
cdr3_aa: CASMARTTVYNEQFF

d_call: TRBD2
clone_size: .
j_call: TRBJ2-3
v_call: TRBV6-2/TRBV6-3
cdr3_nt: TGTGCCAGCAGCAAGGGCCTAATAGCGGGAGGTAGGACAGATACGCAGTATTTT
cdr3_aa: CASSKGLIAGGRTDTQYF

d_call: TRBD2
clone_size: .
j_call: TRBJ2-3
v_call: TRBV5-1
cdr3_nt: TGCGCCAGCAGCCGCAGGACTAGCGGAAGCACAGATACGCAGTATTTT
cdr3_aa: CASSRRTSGSTDTQYF

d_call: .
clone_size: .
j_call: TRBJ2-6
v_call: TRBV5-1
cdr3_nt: TGCGCCAGCAGCAGAGCCGGGGCCAACGTCCTGACTTTC
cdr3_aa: CASSRAGANVLTF

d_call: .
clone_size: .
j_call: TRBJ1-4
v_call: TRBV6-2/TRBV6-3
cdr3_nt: TGTGCCAGCAGTTACTCGATAGCCCCGGATGAGCGGCCAAATGAAAAACTGTTTTTT
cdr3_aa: CASSYSIAPDERPNEKLFF

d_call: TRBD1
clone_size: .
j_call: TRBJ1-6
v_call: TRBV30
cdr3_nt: TGTGCCTCCACAGGGGAGTTTCGGAATTCACCCCTCCACTTT
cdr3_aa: CASTGEFRNSPLHF

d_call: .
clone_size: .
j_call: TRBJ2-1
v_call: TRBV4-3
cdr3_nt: TGCGCCAGCAGCCATGTGACAACAGGGCCCTACAATGAGCAGTTCTTC
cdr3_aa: CASSHVTTGPYNEQFF

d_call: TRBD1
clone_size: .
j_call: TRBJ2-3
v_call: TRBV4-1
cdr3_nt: TGCGCCAGCAGCCACTTCCCGGGACAGGCGGTAGATACGCAGTATTTT
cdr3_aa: CASSHFPGQAVDTQYF

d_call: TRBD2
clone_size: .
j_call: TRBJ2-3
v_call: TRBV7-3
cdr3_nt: TGTGCCAGCAGCTTTATAGGACTAGCGGGGGGGCCAGATACGCAGTATTTT
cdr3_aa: CASSFIGLAGGPDTQYF

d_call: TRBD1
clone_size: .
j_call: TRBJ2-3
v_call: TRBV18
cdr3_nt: TGTGCCAGCTCTCGCACGGGACAGGGTTTCAGTGCAGATACGCAGTATTTT
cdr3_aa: CASSRTGQGFSADTQYF